This TCR beta chain was retrieved from a study of cytomegalovirus exposure and HLA in healthy donors. Use of 60 Vbeta and 13 Jbeta primers characterized the PCR. Assay: immunoSEQ multiplex PCR; the TCRdb copy retains only in-frame clones and omits some. There are some 160,000 clones in the sample; around 75% occur only once, and around 1.9% lies in the top ten. Turning to this clone: Other DNA sequences in this sample translate to the same CDR3.

The CDR3 spans 15 residues. In germline, CDR1 is MNHEY, CDR2 SMNVEV (reference sequence). V was cut by 6 bases and J by 0 bases, with 9 bases left in between. This chain uses TRBV27 with TRBJ2-6; perhaps TRBD1 as D (6 bases). The clonotype was recovered from a middle-aged woman in good health and CMV-seronegative. The specimen sequenced was PBMCs. The CDR3 protein is CASRRGSSGANVLTF. The CDR3 DNA reads TGTGCCAGCAGAAGGGGGAGCTCTGGGGCCAACGTCCTGACTTTC.